The 9 T cell receptor beta chains below were found in one sample sequenced in a study of OX40 agonist ivuxolimab in advanced cancers. Library preparation was by the immunoSEQ multiplex PCR assay. TCRdb retrieved this table from immuneACCESS and kept in-frame rearrangements only. Not all clones are present; in checked studies, unresolved V genes account for under half, and no reason is known for the remainder. The sample includes approximately 86,000 clones, with roughly 86% observed a single time. Together, the top ten hold approximately 6.5% of the sample. The sequencing used CD4+ or CD8+ T cells sorted from blood, collected in a trial of the OX40 agonist ivuxolimab. The receptor source for this set is an adult with an advanced solid tumor such as melanoma, head and neck, liver or kidney cancer.

The V call is TRBV6-5, the J call TRBJ2-5; the D gene is possibly TRBD2 (6 bases). Matching the DNA end better, TRBJ2-7 makes the J call doubtful. The CDR3 has 15 residues. Germline values: CDR1 MNHEY, CDR2 SVGAGI. The DNA of the CDR3 is TGTGCCAGCAGGCGCGACCGGGACTTCACCTACGAGCAGTACTTC. Translated, it gives CASRRDRDFTYEQYF.

The rearrangement uses TRBV7-9 and TRBJ1-1, with D perhaps TRBD1 (5 bases). The CDR3 has 16 residues. Trimming took 3 bases from V and 3 from J, leaving 17 bases between them. Germline assignment: CDR1 SEHNR and CDR2 FQNEAQ (reference sequence). The CDR3 is CASSLPAQGRYTEAFF. The DNA of the CDR3 is TGTGCCAGCAGCTTGCCTGCTCAGGGTCGTTACACTGAAGCTTTCTTT.

At least ten counts were recorded for this clone. The rearrangement joins TRBV10-3 to TRBJ2-7; 9 nucleotides line up with TRBD1. Germline lookup yields CDR1 ENHRY and CDR2 SYGVKD. The trim removed 6 bases at V and 5 bases at J, leaving 8 bases unmatched. CDR3 length: 14 amino acids. CDR3 protein: CAIRGGQGRDEQYF. The CDR3, as DNA: TGTGCCATCAGGGGAGGACAGGGGAGGGACGAGCAGTACTTC.

CDR3 sequence (DNA): TGTGCCAGCAGCTCTAGCACTAGCGGGAGTATCTATGAGCAGTTCTTC. This encodes CASSSSTSGSIYEQFF. V is TRBV7-3 and J is TRBJ2-1; 11 bases fit TRBD2. After removal of 4 bases from V and 8 bases from J, the junction contained 10 bases not matched to a gene. The CDR3 covers 16 residues. Germline V gene sequence: CDR1 SGHTA, CDR2 FQGTGA.

This clone has a count of ten or more. This sequence joins TRBV6-6 and TRBJ1-5; tentatively, D is TRBD1 (6 bases). CDR3 length: 13 amino acids. The germline CDR1 and CDR2 sequences are MNHNY and SVGAGI (reference sequence). V dropped 5 bases and J dropped 7 bases, with 12 bases sitting between them. Here the CDR3 reads CASSKDSIQPQHF. CDR3 DNA: TGTGCCAGCAGTAAGGACAGCATCCAGCCCCAGCATTTT.

This chain connects TRBV6-5 to TRBJ2-2; D is unresolved. This CDR3 has 15 amino acids. Trimming pared 8 bases from V and 4 bases from J, leaving 17 bases between. Per germline, CDR1 MNHEY and CDR2 SVGAGI. Here the CDR3 reads CASGPHYRVTGELFF. CDR3 nucleotide sequence: TGTGCCAGCGGTCCCCATTACCGAGTCACCGGGGAGCTGTTTTTT.

J is TRBJ2-5 and V is TRBV7-3; D may be TRBD1 or TRBD2 (5 bases each). V was clipped by 0 bases and J by 4 bases, with 12 bases between them. The CDR3 contains 15 residues. Germline V gene data show CDR1 as SGHTA and CDR2 as FQGTGA. The CDR3 sequence is CASSLTGTTGETQYF. CDR3 in DNA: TGTGCCAGCAGCTTAACGGGGACCACGGGAGAGACCCAGTACTTC. The full variable domain, with the rest looked up from reference TRBV7-3 and TRBJ2-5, is GAGVSQTPSNKVTEKGKYVELRCDPISGHTALYWYRQSLGQGPEFLIYFQGTGAADDSGLPNDRFFAVRPEGSVSTLKIQRTERGDSAVYLCASSLTGTTGETQYFGPGTRLLVL.

The chain couples TRBV11-3 to TRBJ2-1, with 7 bases aligning to TRBD2. The CDR3 is 15 amino acids. The V segment lost 0 bases and the J segment 5 bases; nucleotides outside the gene matches: 4. Germline V gene sequence: CDR1 SGHNT, CDR2 YENEEA. Here the CDR3 reads CASSLEAGDHNEQFF. The CDR3 region has the DNA TGTGCCAGCAGCTTAGAGGCGGGGGATCACAATGAGCAGTTCTTC.

The table lists this clone with a count of one. The chain combines TRBV7-2 with TRBJ1-4; 7 bases map to TRBD1. CDR1 SGHTA and CDR2 FQGNSA come from the germline V gene. This CDR3 has 17 residues. V lost 5 bases and J lost 1; bases outside the gene matches: 10. As DNA, the CDR3 is TGTGCCAGCAGCCCCGAGGGGAGGGGGCGAACTAATGAAAAACTGTTTTTT. This sequence encodes CASSPEGRGRTNEKLFF.